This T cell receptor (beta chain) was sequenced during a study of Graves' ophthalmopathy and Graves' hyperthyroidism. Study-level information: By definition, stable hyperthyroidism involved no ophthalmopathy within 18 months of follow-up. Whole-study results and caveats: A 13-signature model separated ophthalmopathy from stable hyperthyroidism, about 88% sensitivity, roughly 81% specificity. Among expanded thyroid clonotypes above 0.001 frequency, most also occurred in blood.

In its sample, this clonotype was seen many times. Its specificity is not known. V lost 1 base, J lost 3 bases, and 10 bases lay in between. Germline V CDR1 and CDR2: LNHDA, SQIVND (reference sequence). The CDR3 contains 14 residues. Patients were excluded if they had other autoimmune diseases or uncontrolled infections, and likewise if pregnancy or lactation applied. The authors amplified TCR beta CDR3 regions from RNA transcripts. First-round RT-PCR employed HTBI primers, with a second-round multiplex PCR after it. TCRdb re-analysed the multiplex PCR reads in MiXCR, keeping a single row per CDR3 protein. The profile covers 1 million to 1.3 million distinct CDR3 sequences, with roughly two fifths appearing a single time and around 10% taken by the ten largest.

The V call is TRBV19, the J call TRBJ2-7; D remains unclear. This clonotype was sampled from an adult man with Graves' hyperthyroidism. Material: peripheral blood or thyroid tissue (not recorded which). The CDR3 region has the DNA TGTGCCAGTAGTATAGGAGGCACGCGCTACGAGCAGTACTTC. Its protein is CASSIGGTRYEQYF.